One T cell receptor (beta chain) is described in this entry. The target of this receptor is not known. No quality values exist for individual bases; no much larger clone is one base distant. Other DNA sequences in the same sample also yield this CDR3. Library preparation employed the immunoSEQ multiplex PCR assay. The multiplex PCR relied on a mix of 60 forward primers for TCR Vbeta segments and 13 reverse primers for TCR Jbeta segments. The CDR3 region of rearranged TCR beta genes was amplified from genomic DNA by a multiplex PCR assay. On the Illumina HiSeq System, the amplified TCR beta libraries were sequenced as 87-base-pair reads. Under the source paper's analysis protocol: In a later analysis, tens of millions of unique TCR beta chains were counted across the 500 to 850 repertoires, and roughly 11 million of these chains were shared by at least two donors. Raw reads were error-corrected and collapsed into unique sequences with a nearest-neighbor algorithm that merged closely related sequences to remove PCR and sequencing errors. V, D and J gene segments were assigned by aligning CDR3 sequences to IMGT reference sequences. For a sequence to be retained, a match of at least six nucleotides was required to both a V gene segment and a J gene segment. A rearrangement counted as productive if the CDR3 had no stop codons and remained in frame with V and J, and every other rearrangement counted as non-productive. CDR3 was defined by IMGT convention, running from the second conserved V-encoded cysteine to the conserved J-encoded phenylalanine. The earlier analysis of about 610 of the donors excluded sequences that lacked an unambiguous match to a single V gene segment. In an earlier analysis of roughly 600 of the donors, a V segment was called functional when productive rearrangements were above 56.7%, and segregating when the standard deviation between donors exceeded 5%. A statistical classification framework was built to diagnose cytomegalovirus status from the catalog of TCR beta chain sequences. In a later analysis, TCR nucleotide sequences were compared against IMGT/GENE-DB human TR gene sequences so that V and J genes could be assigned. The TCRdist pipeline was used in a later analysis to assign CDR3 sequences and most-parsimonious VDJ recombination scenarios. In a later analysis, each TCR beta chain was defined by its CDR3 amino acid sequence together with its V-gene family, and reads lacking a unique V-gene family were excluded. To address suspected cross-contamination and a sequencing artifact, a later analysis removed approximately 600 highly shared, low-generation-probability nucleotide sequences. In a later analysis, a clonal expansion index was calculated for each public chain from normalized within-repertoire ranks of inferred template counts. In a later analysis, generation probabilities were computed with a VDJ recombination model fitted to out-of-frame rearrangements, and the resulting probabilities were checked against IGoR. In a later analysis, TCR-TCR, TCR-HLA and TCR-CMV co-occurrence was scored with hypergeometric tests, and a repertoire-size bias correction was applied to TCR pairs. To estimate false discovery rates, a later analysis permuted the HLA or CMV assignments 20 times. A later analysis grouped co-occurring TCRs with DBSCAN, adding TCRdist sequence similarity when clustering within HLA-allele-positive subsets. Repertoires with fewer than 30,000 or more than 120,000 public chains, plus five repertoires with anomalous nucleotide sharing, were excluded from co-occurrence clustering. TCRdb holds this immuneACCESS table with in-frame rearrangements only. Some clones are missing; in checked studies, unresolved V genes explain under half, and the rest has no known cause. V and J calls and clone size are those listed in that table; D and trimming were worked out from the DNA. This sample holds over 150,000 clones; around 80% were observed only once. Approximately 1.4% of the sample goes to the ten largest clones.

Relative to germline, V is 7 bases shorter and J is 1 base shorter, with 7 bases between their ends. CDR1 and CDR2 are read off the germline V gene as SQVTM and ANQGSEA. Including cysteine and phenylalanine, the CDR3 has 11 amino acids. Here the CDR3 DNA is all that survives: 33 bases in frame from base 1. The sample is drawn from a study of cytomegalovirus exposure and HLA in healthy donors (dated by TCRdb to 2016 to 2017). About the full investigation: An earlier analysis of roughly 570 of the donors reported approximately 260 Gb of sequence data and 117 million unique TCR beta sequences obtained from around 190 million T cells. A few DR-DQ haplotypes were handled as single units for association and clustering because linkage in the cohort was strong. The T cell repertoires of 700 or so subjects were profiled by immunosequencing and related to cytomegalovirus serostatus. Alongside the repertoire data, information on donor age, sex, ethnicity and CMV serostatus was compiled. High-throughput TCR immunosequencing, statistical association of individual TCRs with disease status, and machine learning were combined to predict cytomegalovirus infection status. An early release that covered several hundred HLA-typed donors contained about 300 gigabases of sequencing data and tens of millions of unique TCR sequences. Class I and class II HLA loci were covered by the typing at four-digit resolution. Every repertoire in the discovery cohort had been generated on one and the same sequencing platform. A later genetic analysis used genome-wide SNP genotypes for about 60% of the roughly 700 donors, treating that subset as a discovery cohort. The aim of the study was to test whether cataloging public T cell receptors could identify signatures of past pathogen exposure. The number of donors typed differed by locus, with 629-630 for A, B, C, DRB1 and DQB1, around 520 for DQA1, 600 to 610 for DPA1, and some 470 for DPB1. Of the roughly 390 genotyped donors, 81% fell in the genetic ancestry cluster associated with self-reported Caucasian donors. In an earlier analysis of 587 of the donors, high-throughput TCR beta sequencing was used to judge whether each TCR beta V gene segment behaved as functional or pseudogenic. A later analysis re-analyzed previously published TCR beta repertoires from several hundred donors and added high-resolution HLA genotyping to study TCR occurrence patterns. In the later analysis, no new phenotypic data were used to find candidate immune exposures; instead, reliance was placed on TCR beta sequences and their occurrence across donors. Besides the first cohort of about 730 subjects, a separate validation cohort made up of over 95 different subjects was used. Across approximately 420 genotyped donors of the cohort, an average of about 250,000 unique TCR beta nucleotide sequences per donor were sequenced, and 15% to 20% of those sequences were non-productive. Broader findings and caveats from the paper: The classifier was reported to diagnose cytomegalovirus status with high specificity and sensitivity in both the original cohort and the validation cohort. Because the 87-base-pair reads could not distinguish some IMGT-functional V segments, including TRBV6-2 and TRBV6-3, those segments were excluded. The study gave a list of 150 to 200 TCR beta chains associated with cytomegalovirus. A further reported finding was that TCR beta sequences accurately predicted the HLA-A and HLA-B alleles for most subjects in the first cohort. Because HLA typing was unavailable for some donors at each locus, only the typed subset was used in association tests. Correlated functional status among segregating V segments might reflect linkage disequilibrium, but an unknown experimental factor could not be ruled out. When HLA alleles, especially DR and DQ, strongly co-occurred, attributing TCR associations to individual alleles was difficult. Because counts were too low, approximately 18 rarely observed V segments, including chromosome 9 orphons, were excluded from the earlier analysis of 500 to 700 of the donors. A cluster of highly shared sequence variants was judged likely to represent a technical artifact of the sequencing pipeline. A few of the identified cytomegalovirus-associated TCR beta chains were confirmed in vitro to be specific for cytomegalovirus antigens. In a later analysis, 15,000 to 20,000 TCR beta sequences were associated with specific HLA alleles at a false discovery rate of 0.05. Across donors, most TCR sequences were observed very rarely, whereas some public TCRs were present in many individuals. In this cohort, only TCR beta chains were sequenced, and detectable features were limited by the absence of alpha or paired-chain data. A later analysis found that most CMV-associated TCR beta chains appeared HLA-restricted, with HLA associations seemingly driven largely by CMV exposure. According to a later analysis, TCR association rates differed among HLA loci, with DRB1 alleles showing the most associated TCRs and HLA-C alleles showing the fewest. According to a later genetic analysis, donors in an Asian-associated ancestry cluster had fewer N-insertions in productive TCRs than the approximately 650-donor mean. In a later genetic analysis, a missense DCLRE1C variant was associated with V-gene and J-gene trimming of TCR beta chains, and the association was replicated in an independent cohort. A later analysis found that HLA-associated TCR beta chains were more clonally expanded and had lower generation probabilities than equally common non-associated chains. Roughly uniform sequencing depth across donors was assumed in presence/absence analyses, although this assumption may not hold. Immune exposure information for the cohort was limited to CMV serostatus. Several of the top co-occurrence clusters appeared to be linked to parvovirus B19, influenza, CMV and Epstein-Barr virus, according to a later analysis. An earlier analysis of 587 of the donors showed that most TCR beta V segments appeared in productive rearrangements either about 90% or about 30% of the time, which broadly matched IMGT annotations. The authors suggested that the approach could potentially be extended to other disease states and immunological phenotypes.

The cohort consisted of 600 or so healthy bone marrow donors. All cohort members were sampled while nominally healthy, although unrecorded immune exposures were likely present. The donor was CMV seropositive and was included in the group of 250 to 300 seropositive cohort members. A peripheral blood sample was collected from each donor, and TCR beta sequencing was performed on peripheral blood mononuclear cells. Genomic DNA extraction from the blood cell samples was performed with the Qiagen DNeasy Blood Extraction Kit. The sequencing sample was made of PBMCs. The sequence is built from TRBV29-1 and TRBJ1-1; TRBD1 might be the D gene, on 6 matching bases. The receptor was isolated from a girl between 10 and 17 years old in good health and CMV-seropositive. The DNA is TGCAGCGGAGGGGGGAACACTGAAGCTTTCTTT. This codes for CSGGGNTEAFF.